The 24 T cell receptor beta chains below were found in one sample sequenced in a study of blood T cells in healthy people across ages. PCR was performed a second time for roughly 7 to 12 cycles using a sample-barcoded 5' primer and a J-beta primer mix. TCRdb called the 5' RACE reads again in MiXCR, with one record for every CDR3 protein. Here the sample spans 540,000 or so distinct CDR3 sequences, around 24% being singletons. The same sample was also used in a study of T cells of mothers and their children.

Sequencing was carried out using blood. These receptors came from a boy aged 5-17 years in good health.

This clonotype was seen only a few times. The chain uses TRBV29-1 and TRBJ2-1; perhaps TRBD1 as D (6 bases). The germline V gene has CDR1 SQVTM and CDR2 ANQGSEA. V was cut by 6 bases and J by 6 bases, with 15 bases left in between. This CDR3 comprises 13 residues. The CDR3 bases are TGCAGCGTAGACCGAGGACAGAGCAATGAGCAGTTCTTC. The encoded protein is CSVDRGQSNEQFF.

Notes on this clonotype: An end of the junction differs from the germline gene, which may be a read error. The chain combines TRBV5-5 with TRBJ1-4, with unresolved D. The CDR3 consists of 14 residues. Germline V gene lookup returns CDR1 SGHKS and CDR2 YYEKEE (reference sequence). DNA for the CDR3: TGTGCCGGCAGCTTGACGGACTCGAATGAAAAACTGTTTTTT. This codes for CAGSLTDSNEKLFF.

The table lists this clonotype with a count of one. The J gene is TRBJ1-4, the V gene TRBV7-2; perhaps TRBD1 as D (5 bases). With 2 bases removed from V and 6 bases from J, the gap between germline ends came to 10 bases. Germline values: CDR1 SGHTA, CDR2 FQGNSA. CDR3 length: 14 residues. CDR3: CASSLSGRYEKLFF. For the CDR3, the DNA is TGTGCCAGCAGCTTATCAGGGAGATATGAAAAACTGTTTTTT.

CDR3 bases: TGTGCCAGCAGCGTGGGGGACCTCACCGCAGAGACCCAGTACTTC. This encodes CASSVGDLTAETQYF. J is TRBJ2-5 and V is TRBV9; D tentatively reads TRBD1 or TRBD2 (5 bases each). CDR3 length: 15 amino acids. Deletions cut 2 bases from V and 4 bases from J, with 15 bases between. CDR1 is SGDLS and CDR2 is YYNGEE in the germline V gene. The entire variable domain, with the rest obtained from reference TRBV9 and TRBJ2-5, is as follows: DSGVTQTPKHLITATGQRVTLRCSPRSGDLSVYWYQQSLDQGLQFLIQYYNGEERAKGNILERFSAQQFPDLHSELNLSSLELGDSALYFCASSVGDLTAETQYFGPGTRLLVL.

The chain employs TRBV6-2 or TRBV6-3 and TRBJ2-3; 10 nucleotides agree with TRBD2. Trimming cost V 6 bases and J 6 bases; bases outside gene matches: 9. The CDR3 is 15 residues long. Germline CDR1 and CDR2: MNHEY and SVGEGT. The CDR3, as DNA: TGTGCCAGCAGCTACGGGACTAGCGACACGGATACGCAGTATTTT. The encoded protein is CASSYGTSDTDTQYF.

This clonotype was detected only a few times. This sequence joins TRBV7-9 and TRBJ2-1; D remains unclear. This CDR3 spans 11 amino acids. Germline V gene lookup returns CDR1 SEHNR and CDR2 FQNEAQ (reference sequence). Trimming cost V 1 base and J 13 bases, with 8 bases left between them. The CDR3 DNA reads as TGTGCCAGCAGCTTAGGGGCCCCCCAGTTCTTC. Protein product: CASSLGAPQFF.

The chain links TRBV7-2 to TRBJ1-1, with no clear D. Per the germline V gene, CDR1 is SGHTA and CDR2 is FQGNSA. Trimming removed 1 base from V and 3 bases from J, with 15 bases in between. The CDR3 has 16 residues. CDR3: CASSLVAGWAYTEAFF. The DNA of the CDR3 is TGTGCCAGCAGCTTAGTAGCGGGGTGGGCTTACACTGAAGCTTTCTTT.

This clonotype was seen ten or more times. The CDR3 here is CASSLGGFREKLFF. DNA of the CDR3: TGTGCCAGCAGCTTAGGGGGCTTCCGCGAAAAACTGTTTTTT. The V gene is TRBV7-9, the J gene TRBJ1-4; D possibly corresponds to TRBD1 (5 bases). CDR1 is SEHNR and CDR2 is FQNEAQ in the germline V gene (reference sequence). The CDR3 length is 14 residues. Trimming removed 1 base at V and 8 bases at J, with 11 bases between.

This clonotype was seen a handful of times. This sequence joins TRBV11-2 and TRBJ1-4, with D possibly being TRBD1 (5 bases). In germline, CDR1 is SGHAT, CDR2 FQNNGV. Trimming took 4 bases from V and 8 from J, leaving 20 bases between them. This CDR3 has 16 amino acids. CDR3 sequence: CASSSSLREFSEKLFF. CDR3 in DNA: TGTGCCAGCAGCTCCTCCCTCAGGGAATTTTCCGAAAAACTGTTTTTT. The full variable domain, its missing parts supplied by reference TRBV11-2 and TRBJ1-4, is EAGVAQSPRYKIIEKRQSVAFWCNPISGHATLYWYQQILGQGPKLLIQFQNNGVVDDSQLPKDRFSAERLKGVDSTLKIQPAKLEDSAVYLCASSSSLREFSEKLFFGSGTQLSVL.

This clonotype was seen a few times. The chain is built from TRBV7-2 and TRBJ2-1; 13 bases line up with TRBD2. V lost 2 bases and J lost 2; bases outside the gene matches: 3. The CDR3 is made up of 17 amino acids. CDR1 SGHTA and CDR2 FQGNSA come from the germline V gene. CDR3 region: CASSLTGTSGTYNEQFF. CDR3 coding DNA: TGTGCCAGCAGCTTAACCGGGACTAGCGGGACCTACAATGAGCAGTTCTTC.

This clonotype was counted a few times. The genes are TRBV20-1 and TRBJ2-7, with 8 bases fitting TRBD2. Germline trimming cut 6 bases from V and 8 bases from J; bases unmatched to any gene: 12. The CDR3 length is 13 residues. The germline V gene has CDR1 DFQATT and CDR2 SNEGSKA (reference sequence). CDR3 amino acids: CSAIDSGAGKQYF. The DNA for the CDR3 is TGCAGTGCCATAGATAGCGGGGCCGGAAAGCAGTACTTC.

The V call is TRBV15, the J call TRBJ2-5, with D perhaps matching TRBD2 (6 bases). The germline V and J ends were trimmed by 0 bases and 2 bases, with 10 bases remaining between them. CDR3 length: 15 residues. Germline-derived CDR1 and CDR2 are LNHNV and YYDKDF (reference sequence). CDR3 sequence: CATSRDFLAQETQYF. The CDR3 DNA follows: TGTGCCACCAGCAGAGATTTCCTAGCGCAAGAGACCCAGTACTTC.

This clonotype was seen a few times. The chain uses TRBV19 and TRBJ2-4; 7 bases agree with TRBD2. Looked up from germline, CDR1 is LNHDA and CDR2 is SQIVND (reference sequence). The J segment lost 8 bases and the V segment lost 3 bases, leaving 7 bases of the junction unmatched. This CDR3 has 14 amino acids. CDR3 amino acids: CASSMGGAGDIQYF. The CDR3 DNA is TGTGCCAGTAGTATGGGCGGGGCGGGAGACATTCAGTACTTC.

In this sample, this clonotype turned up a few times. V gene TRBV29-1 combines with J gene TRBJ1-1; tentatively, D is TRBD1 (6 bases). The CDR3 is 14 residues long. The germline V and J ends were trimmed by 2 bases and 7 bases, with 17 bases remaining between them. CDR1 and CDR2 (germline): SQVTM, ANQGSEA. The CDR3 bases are TGCAGCGTTGAACGGGGGGGCTGGGGAGGTGAAGCTTTCTTT. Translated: CSVERGGWGGEAFF.

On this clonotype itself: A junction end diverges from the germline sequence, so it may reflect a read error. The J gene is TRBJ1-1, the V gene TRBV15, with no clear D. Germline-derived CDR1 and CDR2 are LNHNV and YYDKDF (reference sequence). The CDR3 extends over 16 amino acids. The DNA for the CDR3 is TGTGCCTCCAGCAGAGTCAGTTCGGGGATTGAGTGGCCCGCTTTCTTT. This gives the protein CASSRVSSGIEWPAFF.

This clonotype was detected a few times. This CDR3 is CSVEGADSNYGYTF. CDR3 sequence (DNA): TGCAGCGTTGAAGGGGCAGACTCTAACTATGGCTACACCTTC. The V call is TRBV29-1, the J call TRBJ1-2, with D unresolved. Trimming took off 1 base at V and 0 bases at J, with 9 bases between the two ends. Germline V gene sequence: CDR1 SQVTM, CDR2 ANQGSEA. This CDR3 region has 14 residues. The variable domain in full, with the rest retrieved from reference TRBV29-1 and TRBJ1-2, is SAVISQKPSRDICQRGTSLTIQCQVDSQVTMMFWYRQQPGQSLTLIATANQGSEATYESGFVIDKFPISRPNLTFSTLTVSNMSPEDSSIYLCSVEGADSNYGYTFGSGTRLTVV.

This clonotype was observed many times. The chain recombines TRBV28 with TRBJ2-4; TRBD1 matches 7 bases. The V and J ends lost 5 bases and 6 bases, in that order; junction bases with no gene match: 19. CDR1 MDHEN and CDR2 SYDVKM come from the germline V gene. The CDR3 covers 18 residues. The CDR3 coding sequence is TGTGCCAGCAGTCTCCTATCTGGGACAGTCCAAGGAAGAAACATTCAGTACTTC. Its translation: CASSLLSGTVQGRNIQYF.

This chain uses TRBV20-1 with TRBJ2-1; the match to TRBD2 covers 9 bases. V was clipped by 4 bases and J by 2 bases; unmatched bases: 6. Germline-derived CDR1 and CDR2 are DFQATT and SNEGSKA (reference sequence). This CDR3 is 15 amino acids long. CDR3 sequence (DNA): TGCAGTGCTACAACGCGGGGGGGCCCCTACAATGAGCAGTTCTTC. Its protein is CSATTRGGPYNEQFF.

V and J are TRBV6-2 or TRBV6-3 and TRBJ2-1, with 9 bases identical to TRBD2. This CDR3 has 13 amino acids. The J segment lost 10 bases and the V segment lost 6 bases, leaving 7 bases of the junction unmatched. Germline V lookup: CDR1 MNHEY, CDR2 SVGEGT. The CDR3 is CASSRLAVLEQFF. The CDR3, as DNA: TGTGCCAGCAGCCGACTAGCGGTACTGGAGCAGTTCTTC.

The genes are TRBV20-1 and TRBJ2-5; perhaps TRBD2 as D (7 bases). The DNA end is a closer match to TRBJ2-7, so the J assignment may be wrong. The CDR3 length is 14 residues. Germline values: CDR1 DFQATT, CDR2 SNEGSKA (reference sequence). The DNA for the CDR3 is TGCAGTGCCAACACCGGGGGGACAAACTACGAGCAGTACTTC. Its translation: CSANTGGTNYEQYF.

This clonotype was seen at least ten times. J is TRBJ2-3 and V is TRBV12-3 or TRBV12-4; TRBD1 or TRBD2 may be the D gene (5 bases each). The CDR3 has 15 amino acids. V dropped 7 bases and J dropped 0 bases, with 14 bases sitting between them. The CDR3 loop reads CASTRGRPSTDTQYF. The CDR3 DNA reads TGTGCCAGCACCCGGGGACGTCCCAGCACAGATACGCAGTATTTT.

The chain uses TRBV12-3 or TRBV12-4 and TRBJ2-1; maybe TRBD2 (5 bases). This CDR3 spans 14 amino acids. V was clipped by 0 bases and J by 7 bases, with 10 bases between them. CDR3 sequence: CASSLAGDRNEQFF. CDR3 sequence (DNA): TGTGCCAGCAGTTTAGCGGGAGACCGGAATGAGCAGTTCTTC.

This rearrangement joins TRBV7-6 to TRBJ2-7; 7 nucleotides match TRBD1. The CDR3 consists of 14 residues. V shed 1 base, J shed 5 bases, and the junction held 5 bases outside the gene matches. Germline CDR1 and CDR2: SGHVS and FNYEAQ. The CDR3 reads CASSLGTGTDEQYF. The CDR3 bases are TGTGCCAGCAGCTTAGGTACAGGGACAGACGAGCAGTACTTC.

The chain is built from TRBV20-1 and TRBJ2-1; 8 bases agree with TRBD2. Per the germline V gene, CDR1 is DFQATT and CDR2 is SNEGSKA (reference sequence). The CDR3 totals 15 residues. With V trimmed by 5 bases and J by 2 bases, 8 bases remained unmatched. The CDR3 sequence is CSAVDAGGAYNEQFF. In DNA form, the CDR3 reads TGCAGTGCTGTGGATGCGGGAGGCGCCTACAATGAGCAGTTCTTC.